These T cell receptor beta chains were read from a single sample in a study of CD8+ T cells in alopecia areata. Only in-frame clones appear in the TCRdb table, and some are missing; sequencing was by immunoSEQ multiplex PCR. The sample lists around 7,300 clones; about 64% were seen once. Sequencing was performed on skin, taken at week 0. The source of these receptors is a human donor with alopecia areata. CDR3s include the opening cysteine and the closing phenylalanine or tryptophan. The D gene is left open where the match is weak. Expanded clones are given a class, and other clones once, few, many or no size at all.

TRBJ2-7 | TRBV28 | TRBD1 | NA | CASSSVDRGPSYEQYF
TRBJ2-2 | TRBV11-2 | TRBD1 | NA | CASRGRTGDTGELFF
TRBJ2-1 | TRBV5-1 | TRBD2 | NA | CASSSGLAGVRINEQFF
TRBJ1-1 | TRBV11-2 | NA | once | CASSSPTYRAGTEAFF
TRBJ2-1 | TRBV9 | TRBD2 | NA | CASSVSGSPYNEQFF
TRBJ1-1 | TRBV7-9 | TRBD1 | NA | CASSLGTGASDTEAFF
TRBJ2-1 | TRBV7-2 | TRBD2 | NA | CASSLLSGTSGGHYNEQFF
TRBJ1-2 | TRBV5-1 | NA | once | CASSTGTSNYGYTF
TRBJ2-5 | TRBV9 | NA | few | CASSVRGAGTQYF
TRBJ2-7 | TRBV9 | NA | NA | CASSVGSGWYEQYF
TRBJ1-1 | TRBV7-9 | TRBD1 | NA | CASSSYRGQSTEAFF
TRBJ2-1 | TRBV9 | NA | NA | CASSVFLDRSSSYNEQFF
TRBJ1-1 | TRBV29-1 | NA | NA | CSVFRGGTEAFF
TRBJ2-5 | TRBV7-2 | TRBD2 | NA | CASSYPSVAGNTWTQYF
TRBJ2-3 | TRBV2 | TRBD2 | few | CASRYLRTSGYTQYF
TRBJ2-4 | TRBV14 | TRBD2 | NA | CASSLVAGGPYKNIQYF
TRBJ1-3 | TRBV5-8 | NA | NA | CASSLSARGRNAIYF